Following are 20 T cell receptor beta chains from one sample sequenced in a study of T cell responses to AZD1222 COVID-19 vaccine. Here immunoSEQ multiplex PCR was the method, and the copy in TCRdb shows in-frame clones only, minus some. The table has approximately 90,000 clones, roughly 90% seen once. The material sequenced was peripheral blood, taken on day 0 of AZD1222 vaccination. The receptors were gathered from an adult in good health.

The V call is TRBV6-5, the J call TRBJ1-4; D is unclear. The germline V gene encodes CDR1 MNHEY and CDR2 SVGAGI. The V end lost 0 bases, the J end lost 0 bases, and 5 bases lay between the germline ends. This CDR3 has 15 amino acids. CDR3 DNA: TGTGCCAGCAGTTACTCGTATGCAACTAATGAAAAACTGTTTTTT. It codes for CASSYSYATNEKLFF.

This chain links TRBV5-5 with TRBJ2-2; D perhaps matches TRBD2 (5 bases). V was pared by 4 bases and J by 1 base, with 8 bases between. Germline assignment: CDR1 SGHKS and CDR2 YYEKEE (reference sequence). This CDR3 has 14 residues. The CDR3 DNA follows: TGTGCCAGCAGCCCCCGGGGGAACACCGGGGAGCTGTTTTTT. Translated: CASSPRGNTGELFF.

This clone was seen only a few times. The CDR3 loop is CASSQEGLGVRGRVSYEQYF. CDR3 nucleotides: TGTGCCAGCAGCCAAGAGGGTCTAGGAGTGCGCGGGAGGGTGTCCTACGAGCAGTACTTC. The chain joins TRBV4-2 to TRBJ2-7; the match to TRBD2 covers 9 bases. Germline lookup yields CDR1 LGHNA and CDR2 YNFKEQ. CDR3 size: 20 residues. J gave up 1 base and V 0 bases, and 16 bases lay outside the gene matches.

V is TRBV6-4 and J is TRBJ2-3; 13 bases fit TRBD2. With V trimmed by 11 bases and J by 4 bases, 9 bases remained unmatched. The CDR3 has 15 amino acids. Germline CDR1 is MRHNA and CDR2 is SNTAGT. The CDR3 loop reads CAREGLAGEADTQYF. The CDR3 DNA is TGTGCCCGGGAAGGACTAGCGGGAGAGGCAGATACGCAGTATTTT.

This chain connects TRBV3-1 (or the pseudogene TRBV3-2) to TRBJ1-1, with D uncertain. With 1 base removed from V and 7 bases from J, the gap between germline ends came to 4 bases. This CDR3 region has 11 residues. From germline, CDR1 is LGHDT and CDR2 YNNKEL (reference sequence). CDR3 sequence (DNA): TGTGCCAGCAGCCAAGGGAGTGAAGCTTTCTTT. Its translation is CASSQGSEAFF.

This clone showed up just a few times. The chain has TRBV28 and TRBJ2-3; 10 positions agree with TRBD2. In germline, CDR1 is MDHEN, CDR2 SYDVKM. Trimming removed 4 bases from V and 2 bases from J; junction bases left unmatched: 12. The CDR3 has 18 residues. The CDR3 reads CASSSALRLAGDTDTQYF. The CDR3 DNA reads TGTGCCAGCAGTTCCGCCTTACGGCTAGCGGGAGACACAGATACGCAGTATTTT.

This rearrangement joins TRBV9 to TRBJ1-3; a possible D gene is TRBD1 (6 bases). Germline-derived CDR1 and CDR2 are SGDLS and YYNGEE. The CDR3 runs 16 residues. The V end lost 3 bases, the J end lost 0 bases, and 13 bases lay between the germline ends. The CDR3 reads CASSGTGTNSGNTIYF. CDR3 sequence (DNA): TGTGCCAGCAGCGGAACCGGGACAAACTCTGGAAACACCATATATTTT.

V and J are TRBV7-9 and TRBJ1-6, with D maybe TRBD1 (5 bases). V dropped 1 base and J dropped 8 bases, with 9 bases sitting between them. The CDR3 totals 14 residues. The germline CDR1 and CDR2 sequences are SEHNR and FQNEAQ (reference sequence). The CDR3 DNA reads TGTGCCAGCAGCTTAGGGCAGGGAGATTCACCCCTCCACTTT. It codes for CASSLGQGDSPLHF.

Worth noting for this clone: The junction shows a germline mismatch at one end, possibly a read error. V and J are TRBV7-7 and TRBJ2-1; no reliable D call. The CDR3 contains 13 residues. In germline, CDR1 is SSHAT, CDR2 FNYEAQ (reference sequence). In DNA, the CDR3 is TGTGCTAGCAGTATGGTGGGCTACAATGAGCAGTTCTTC. This sequence encodes CASSMVGYNEQFF. The whole variable domain, filled in from reference TRBV7-7 and TRBJ2-1, reads GAGVSQSPRYKVTKRGQDVTLRCDPISSHATLYWYQQALGQGPEFLTYFNYEAQPDKSGLPSDRFSAERPEGSISTLTIQRTEQRDSAMYRCASSMVGYNEQFFGPGTRLTVL.

The chain links TRBV19 to TRBJ1-5, with TRBD1 matching 9 bases. CDR1 and CDR2 (germline): LNHDA, SQIVND (reference sequence). V lost 7 bases and J lost 4; bases outside the gene matches: 5. The CDR3 length is 14 residues. Here the CDR3 DNA reads TGTGCCAGTAAATACGACAGGGGGAATCAGCCCCAGCATTTT. This codes for CASKYDRGNQPQHF.

A few counts support this clone. V gene TRBV5-1 combines with J gene TRBJ2-2, with TRBD1 identical over 9 bases. The CDR3 is 15 amino acids. CDR1 and CDR2 from the germline V gene are SGHRS and YFSETQ. V shed 7 bases and J 7 bases; nucleotides not matched to a gene: 11. CDR3 sequence: CASAHGDRDVGELFF. The CDR3 DNA reads as TGCGCCAGCGCCCACGGGGACAGGGATGTCGGGGAGCTGTTTTTT.

Note on this clone: Its ends do not fully match the called genes, so a read error is possible. The V gene is TRBV5-1, the J gene TRBJ2-1; 7 nucleotides align to TRBD1. The CDR3 runs to 13 residues. Germline V gene sequence: CDR1 SGHRS, CDR2 YFSETQ. The CDR3 DNA follows: TGCGCCAGCAGGAGACAGGGCTACGATGAGCAGTTCTTC. Amino acids: CASRRQGYDEQFF. The complete variable domain, with remaining parts taken from reference TRBV5-1 and TRBJ2-1, reads KAGVTQTPRYLIKTRGQQVTLSCSPISGHRSVSWYQQTPGQGLQFLFEYFSETQRNKGNFPGRFSGRQFSNSRSEMNVSTLELGDSALYLCASRRQGYDEQFFGPGTRLTVL.

V gene TRBV9 combines with J gene TRBJ1-2; TRBD1 matches at 7 bases. This CDR3 is 15 amino acids long. J lost 0 bases, V lost 4 bases, and 6 bases had no gene match. CDR1 is SGDLS, CDR2 YYNGEE, per germline. CDR3 sequence reads: CASSLPGTANYGYTF. The CDR3 DNA reads as TGTGCCAGCAGCCTCCCAGGGACAGCTAACTATGGCTACACCTTC.

The chain combines TRBV28 with TRBJ2-2; 9 nucleotides align to TRBD1. With V trimmed by 5 bases and J by 6 bases, 10 bases remained unmatched. CDR1 MDHEN and CDR2 SYDVKM come from the germline V gene. CDR3 length: 16 residues. DNA of the CDR3: TGTGCCAGCAGTCCCGGACAGGGGTTGGGGGCCGGGGAGCTGTTTTTT. It encodes CASSPGQGLGAGELFF.

This rearrangement joins TRBV30 to TRBJ2-3; D ambiguous. Germline CDR1 GTSNPN, CDR2 SVGIG (reference sequence). Trimming left V 8 bases short and J 1 base short, with 10 bases between. The CDR3 covers 12 residues. The CDR3 DNA follows: TGTGCCAGGACGGTGGGCACAGATACGCAGTATTTT. Amino acid sequence: CARTVGTDTQYF. Drawing the rest from reference TRBV30 and TRBJ2-3, the complete variable domain is SQTIHQWPATLVQPVGSPLSLECTVEGTSNPNLYWYRQAAGRGLQLLFYSVGIGQISSEVPQNLSASRPQDRQFILSSKKLLLSDSGFYLCARTVGTDTQYFGPGTRLTVL.

The chain employs TRBV5-1 and TRBJ2-2; 12 bases match TRBD1. Germline V gene lookup returns CDR1 SGHRS and CDR2 YFSETQ. There are 16 residues in the CDR3. Trimming removed 4 bases from V and 4 bases from J; junction bases left unmatched: 5. The CDR3 DNA is TGCGCCAGCAGCCCGGGACAGGGGGCGACCACCGGGGAGCTGTTTTTT. It is translated as CASSPGQGATTGELFF.

The J gene is TRBJ2-1, the V gene TRBV7-8; 16 bases match TRBD2. The CDR3 runs to 17 residues. V shed 6 bases, J shed 3 bases, and the junction held 5 bases outside the gene matches. In germline, CDR1 is SGHVS, CDR2 FQNEAQ. The CDR3 DNA reads TGTGCCAGCAGGCGGGGACTAGCGGGGGGGAGCTACAATGAGCAGTTCTTC. Translation: CASRRGLAGGSYNEQFF.

The J gene is TRBJ1-5, the V gene TRBV9, with 8 bases lining up with TRBD1. In germline, CDR1 is SGDLS, CDR2 YYNGEE. The junction had 8 bases not matched to a gene; V was cut back by 5 bases and J by 4 bases. The CDR3 spans 15 residues. The CDR3 reads CASSPGGTGNQPQHF. CDR3 nucleotide sequence: TGTGCCAGCAGTCCAGGGGGGACAGGTAATCAGCCCCAGCATTTT.

This chain joins TRBV6-5 and TRBJ2-6; D might be TRBD2 (5 bases). Trimming removed 2 bases at V and 0 bases at J, with 5 bases between. The germline CDR1 and CDR2 sequences are MNHEY and SVGAGI. CDR3 length: 15 amino acids. Here the CDR3 DNA reads TGTGCCAGCAGTTACGGGAGCTCTGGGGCCAACGTCCTGACTTTC. Translation gives CASSYGSSGANVLTF.

J is TRBJ1-3 and V is TRBV4-1, with 8 bases lining up with TRBD1. The CDR3 has 19 amino acids. The germline gives CDR1 MGHRA, CDR2 YSYEKL. After removal of 0 bases from V and 0 bases from J, the junction contained 10 bases not matched to a gene. The CDR3: CASSQERVAGGLSGNTIYF. CDR3 bases: TGCGCCAGCAGCCAAGAGAGAGTGGCAGGGGGCCTCTCTGGAAACACCATATATTTT.